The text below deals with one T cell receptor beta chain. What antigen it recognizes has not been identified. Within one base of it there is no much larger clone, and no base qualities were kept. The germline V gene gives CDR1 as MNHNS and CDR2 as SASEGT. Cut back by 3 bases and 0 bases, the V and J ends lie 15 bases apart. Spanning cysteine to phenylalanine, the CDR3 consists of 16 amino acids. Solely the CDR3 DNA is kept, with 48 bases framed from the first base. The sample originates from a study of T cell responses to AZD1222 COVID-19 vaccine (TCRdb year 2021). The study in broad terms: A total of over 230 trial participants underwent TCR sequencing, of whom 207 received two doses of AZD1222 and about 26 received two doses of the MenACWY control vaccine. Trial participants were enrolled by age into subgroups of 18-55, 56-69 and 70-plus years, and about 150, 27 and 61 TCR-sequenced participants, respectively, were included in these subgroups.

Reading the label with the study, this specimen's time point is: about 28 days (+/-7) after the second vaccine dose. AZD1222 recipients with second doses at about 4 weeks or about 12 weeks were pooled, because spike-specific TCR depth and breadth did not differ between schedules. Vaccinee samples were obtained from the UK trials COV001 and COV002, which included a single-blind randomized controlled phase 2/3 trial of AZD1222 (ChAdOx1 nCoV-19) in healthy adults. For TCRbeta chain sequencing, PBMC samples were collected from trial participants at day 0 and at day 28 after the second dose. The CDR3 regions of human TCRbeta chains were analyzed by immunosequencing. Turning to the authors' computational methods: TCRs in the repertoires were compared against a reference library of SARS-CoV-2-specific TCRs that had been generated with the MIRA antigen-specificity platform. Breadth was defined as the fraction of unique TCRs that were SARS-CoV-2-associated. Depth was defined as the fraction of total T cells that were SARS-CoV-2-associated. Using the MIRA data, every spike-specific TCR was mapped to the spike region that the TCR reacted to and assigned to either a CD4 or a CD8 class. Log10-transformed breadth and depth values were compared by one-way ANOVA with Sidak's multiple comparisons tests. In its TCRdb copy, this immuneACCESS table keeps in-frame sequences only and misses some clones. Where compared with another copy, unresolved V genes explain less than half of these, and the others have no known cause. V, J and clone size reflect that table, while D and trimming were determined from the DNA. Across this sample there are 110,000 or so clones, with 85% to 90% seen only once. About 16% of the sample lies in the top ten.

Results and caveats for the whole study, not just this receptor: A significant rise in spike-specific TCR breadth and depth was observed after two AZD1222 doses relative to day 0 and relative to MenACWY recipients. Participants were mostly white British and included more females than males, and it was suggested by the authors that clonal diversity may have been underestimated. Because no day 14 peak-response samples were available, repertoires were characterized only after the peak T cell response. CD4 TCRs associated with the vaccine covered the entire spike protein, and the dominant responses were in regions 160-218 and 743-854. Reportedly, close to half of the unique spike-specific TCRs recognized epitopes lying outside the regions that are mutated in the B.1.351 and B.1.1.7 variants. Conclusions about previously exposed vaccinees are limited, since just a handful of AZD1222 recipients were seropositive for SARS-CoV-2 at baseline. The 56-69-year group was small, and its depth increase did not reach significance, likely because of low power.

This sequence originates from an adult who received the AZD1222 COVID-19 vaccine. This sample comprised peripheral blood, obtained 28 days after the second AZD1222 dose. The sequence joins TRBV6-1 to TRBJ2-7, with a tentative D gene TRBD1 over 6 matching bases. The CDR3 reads CASSDMGHTSSYEQYF. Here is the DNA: TGTGCCAGCAGTGACATGGGACACACCAGCTCCTACGAGCAGTACTTC.